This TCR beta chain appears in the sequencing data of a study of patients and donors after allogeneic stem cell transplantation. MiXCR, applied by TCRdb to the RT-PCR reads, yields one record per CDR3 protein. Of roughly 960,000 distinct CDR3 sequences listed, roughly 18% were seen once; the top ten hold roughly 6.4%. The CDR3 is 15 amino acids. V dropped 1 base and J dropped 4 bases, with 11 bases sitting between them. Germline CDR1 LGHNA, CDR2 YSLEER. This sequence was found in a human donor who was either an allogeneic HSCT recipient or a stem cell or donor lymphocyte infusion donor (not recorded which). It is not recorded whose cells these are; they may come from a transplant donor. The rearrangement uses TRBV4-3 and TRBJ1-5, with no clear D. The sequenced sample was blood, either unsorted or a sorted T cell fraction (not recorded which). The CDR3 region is CASSQGVGRNQPQHF. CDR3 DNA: TGCGCCAGCAGCCAAGGGGTCGGGAGAAATCAGCCCCAGCATTTT.